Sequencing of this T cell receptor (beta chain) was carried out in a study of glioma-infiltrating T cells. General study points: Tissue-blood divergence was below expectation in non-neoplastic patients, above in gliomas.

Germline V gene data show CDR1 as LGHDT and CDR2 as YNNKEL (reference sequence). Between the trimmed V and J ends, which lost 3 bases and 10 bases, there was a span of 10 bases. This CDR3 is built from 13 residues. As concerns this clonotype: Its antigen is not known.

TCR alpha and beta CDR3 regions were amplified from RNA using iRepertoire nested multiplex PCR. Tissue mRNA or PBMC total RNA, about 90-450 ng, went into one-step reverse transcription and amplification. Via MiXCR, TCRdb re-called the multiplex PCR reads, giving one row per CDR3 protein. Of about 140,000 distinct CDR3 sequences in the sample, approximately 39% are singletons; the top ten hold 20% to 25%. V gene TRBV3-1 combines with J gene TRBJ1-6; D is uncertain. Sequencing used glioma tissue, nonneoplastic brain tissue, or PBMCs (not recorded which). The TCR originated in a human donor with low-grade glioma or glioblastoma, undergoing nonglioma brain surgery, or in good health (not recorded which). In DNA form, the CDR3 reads TGTGCCAGCAGCCACCTAAAGCTCTCACCCCTCCACTTT. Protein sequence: CASSHLKLSPLHF.